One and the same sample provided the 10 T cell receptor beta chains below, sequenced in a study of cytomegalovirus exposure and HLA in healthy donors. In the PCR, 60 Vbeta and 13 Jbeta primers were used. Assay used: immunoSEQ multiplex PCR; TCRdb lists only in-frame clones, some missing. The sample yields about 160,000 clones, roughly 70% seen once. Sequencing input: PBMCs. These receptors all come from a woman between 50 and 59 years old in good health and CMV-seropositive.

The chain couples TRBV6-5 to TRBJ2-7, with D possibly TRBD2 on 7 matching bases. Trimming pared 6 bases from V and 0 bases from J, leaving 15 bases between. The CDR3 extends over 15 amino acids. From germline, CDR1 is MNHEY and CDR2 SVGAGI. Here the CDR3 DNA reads TGTGCCAGCAGCCGCGGGGGCGTTTCCTCCTACGAGCAGTACTTC. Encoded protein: CASSRGGVSSYEQYF.

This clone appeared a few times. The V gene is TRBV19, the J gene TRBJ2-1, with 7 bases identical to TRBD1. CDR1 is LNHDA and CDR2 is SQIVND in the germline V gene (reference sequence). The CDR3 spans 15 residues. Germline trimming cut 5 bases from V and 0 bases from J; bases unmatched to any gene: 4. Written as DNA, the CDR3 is TGTGCCAGTAGTGCCGGGACAGTCTCCTACAATGAGCAGTTCTTC. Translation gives CASSAGTVSYNEQFF.

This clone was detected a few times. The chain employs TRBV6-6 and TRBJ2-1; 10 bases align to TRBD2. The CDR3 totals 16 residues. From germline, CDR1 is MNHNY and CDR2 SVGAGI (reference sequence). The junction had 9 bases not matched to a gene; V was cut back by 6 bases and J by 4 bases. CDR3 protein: CASRLHLAGAYNEQFF. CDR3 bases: TGTGCCAGCAGACTACATCTAGCGGGGGCTTACAATGAGCAGTTCTTC.

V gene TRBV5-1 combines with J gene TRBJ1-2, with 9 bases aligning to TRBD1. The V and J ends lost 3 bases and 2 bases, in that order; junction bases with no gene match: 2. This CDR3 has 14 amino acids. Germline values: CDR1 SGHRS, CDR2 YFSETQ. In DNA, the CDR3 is TGCGCCAGCAGCTATGGACAGGGGAACTATGGCTACACCTTC. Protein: CASSYGQGNYGYTF.

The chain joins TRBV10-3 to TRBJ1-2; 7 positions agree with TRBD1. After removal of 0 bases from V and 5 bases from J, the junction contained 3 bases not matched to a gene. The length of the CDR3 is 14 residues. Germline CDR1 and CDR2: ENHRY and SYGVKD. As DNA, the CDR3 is TGTGCCATCAGTGAGTCGGGACAGAGGTATGGCTACACCTTC. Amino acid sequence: CAISESGQRYGYTF.

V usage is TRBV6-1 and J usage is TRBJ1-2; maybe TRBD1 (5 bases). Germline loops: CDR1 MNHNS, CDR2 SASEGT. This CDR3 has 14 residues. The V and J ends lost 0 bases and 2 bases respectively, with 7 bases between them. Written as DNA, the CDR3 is TGTGCCAGCAGTGAAGCGCGGGGGAACTATGGCTACACCTTC. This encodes CASSEARGNYGYTF.

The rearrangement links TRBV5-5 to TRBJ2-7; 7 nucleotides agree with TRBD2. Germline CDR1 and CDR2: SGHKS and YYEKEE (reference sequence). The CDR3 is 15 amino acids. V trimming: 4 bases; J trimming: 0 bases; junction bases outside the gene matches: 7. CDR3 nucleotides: TGTGCCAGCAGCATCAGCGGGGCTACCTCCTACGAGCAGTACTTC. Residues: CASSISGATSYEQYF. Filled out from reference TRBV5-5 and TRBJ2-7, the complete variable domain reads DAGVTQSPTHLIKTRGQQVTLRCSPISGHKSVSWYQQVLGQGPQFIFQYYEKEERGRGNFPDRFSARQFPNYSSELNVNALLLGDSALYLCASSISGATSYEQYFGPGTRLTVT.

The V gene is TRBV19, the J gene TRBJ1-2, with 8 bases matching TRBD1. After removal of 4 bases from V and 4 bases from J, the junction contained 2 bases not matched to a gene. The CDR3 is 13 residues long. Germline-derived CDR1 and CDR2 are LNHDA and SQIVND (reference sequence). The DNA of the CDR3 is TGTGCCAGTAGTAGGACAGGGACCTATGGCTACACCTTC. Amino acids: CASSRTGTYGYTF.

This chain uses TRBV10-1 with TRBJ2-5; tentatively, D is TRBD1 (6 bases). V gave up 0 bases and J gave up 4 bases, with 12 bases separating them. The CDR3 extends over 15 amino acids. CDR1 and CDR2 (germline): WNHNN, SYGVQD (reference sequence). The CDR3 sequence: CASSESGGSGETQYF. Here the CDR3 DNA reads TGCGCCAGCAGTGAGTCAGGGGGATCGGGAGAGACCCAGTACTTC.

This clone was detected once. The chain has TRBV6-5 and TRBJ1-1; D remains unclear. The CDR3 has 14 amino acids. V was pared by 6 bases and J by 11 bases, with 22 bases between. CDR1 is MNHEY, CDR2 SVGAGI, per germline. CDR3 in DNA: TGTGCCAGCAGCCCACCCGGGTCGGTCTGCGAGGCTTTCTTT. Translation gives CASSPPGSVCEAFF.